This is a list of T cell receptor beta chains from one sample in a study of technical replicates of blood from a few donors. TCRdb's copy holds only in-frame clones and misses some; the assay was immunoSEQ multiplex PCR. The profile covers roughly 76,000 clones, with roughly 93% appearing a single time and 0.3% to 0.45% taken by the ten largest. Sequences were obtained from T cells isolated from PBMCs. All receptors derive from a human donor in good health. Each CDR3 is given with its conserved first and last residue. Each record gives: J gene, clone size, CDR3 length, D gene, V gene, CDR3 protein, CDR3 DNA. A D gene is named only where the DNA matches it firmly. The listing skips clone size in some rows; elsewhere it reads once, few, many or a size class.

J: TRBJ2-7
size: NA
length: 14
D: NA
V: TRBV7-9
CDR3: CASSKDSFSYEQYF
DNA: TGTGCCAGCAGCAAAGACTCCTTCTCCTACGAGCAGTACTTC

J: TRBJ1-2
size: NA
length: 13
D: NA
V: TRBV7-9
CDR3: CASSPTANYGYTF
DNA: TGTGCCAGCAGCCCCACAGCTAACTATGGCTACACCTTC

J: TRBJ2-5
size: NA
length: 16
D: NA
V: TRBV7-9
CDR3: CASSFPSRTLQETQYF
DNA: TGTGCCAGCAGCTTCCCCTCGCGGACACTCCAAGAGACCCAGTACTTC

J: TRBJ2-5
size: NA
length: 13
D: NA
V: TRBV6-8
CDR3: CASREGQQETQYF
DNA: TGTGCCAGCAGGGAAGGACAGCAAGAGACCCAGTACTTC

J: TRBJ1-4
size: NA
length: 13
D: NA
V: TRBV9
CDR3: CASSPSLNEKLFF
DNA: TGTGCCAGCAGCCCTTCCCTAAATGAAAAACTGTTTTTT

J: TRBJ2-1
size: NA
length: 13
D: NA
V: TRBV7-9
CDR3: CASSLTTTGEQFF
DNA: TGTGCCAGCAGCCTAACTACAACAGGGGAGCAGTTCTTC

J: TRBJ2-2
size: NA
length: 16
D: TRBD2
V: TRBV6-6
CDR3: CASKLAGGHDTGELFF
DNA: TGTGCCAGCAAACTAGCGGGAGGCCACGACACCGGGGAGCTGTTTTTT

J: TRBJ2-7
size: NA
length: 14
D: NA
V: TRBV15
CDR3: CATSRFGGGGEQYF
DNA: TGTGCCACCAGCAGGTTTGGGGGAGGTGGGGAGCAGTACTTC

J: TRBJ1-1
size: NA
length: 14
D: NA
V: TRBV27
CDR3: CASSLSVMNTEAFF
DNA: TGTGCCAGCAGTTTATCCGTAATGAACACTGAAGCTTTCTTT

J: TRBJ2-1
size: NA
length: 14
D: NA
V: TRBV27
CDR3: CASSYRDTYNEQFF
DNA: TGTGCCAGCAGTTACCGGGACACATACAATGAGCAGTTCTTC

J: TRBJ2-7
size: NA
length: 13
D: NA
V: TRBV11-3
CDR3: CASSFGHLYEQYF
DNA: TGTGCCAGCAGCTTCGGACATCTCTACGAGCAGTACTTC

J: TRBJ2-7
size: NA
length: 14
D: NA
V: TRBV7-7
CDR3: CASSLGSGYYEQYF
DNA: TGTGCTAGCAGCTTAGGGTCAGGGTACTACGAGCAGTACTTC

J: TRBJ1-3
size: once
length: 16
D: NA
V: TRBV28
CDR3: CASSLGQGTPGNTIYF
DNA: TGTGCCAGCAGTTTGGGGCAGGGTACCCCTGGAAACACCATATATTTT

J: TRBJ2-3
size: NA
length: 18
D: TRBD2
V: TRBV2
CDR3: CASSGREGRSSSTDTQYF
DNA: TGTGCCAGCAGTGGGCGGGAGGGCCGATCTTCTAGCACAGATACGCAGTATTTT

J: TRBJ1-2
size: NA
length: 18
D: TRBD1
V: TRBV7-9
CDR3: CASSIALDRVPANYGYTF
DNA: TGTGCCAGCAGCATCGCCTTGGACAGGGTACCAGCTAACTATGGCTACACCTTC

J: TRBJ2-5
size: NA
length: 12
D: NA
V: TRBV2
CDR3: CASSGQQETQYF
DNA: TGTGCCAGCAGTGGACAGCAAGAGACCCAGTACTTC

J: TRBJ2-7
size: once
length: 14
D: NA
V: TRBV25-1
CDR3: CASSVRGLSYEQYF
DNA: TGTGCCAGCAGTGTTCGGGGGTTAAGTTACGAGCAGTACTTC

J: TRBJ2-3
size: NA
length: 15
D: TRBD1
V: TRBV4-2
CDR3: CASSPTGADTDTQYF
DNA: TGTGCCAGCAGCCCGACAGGGGCCGACACAGATACGCAGTATTTT

J: TRBJ2-7
size: once
length: 15
D: TRBD1
V: TRBV29-1
CDR3: CSVENRDRGQYEQYF
DNA: TGCAGCGTCGAAAACCGGGACAGGGGCCAATACGAGCAGTACTTC

J: TRBJ2-7
size: NA
length: 15
D: TRBD1
V: TRBV2
CDR3: CASRDFGTGTYEQYF
DNA: TGTGCCAGCAGAGACTTCGGGACAGGAACCTACGAGCAGTACTTC

J: TRBJ2-7
size: NA
length: 15
D: NA
V: TRBV6-5
CDR3: CASSYFQPRSYEQYF
DNA: TGTGCCAGCAGTTACTTCCAGCCCCGGAGCTACGAGCAGTACTTC

J: TRBJ2-7
size: once
length: 14
D: NA
V: TRBV7-2
CDR3: CASSRYWGQYEQYF
DNA: TGTGCCAGCAGCCGCTACTGGGGCCAGTACGAGCAGTACTTC

J: TRBJ1-1
size: NA
length: 14
D: NA
V: TRBV5-6
CDR3: CASIELGQRTEAFF
DNA: TGTGCCAGCATCGAACTAGGACAGAGGACTGAAGCTTTCTTT

J: TRBJ1-2
size: NA
length: 15
D: NA
V: TRBV25-1
CDR3: CASSEFNRVPYGYTF
DNA: TGTGCCAGCAGTGAATTCAACAGGGTTCCGTATGGCTACACCTTC

J: TRBJ2-3
size: NA
length: 15
D: TRBD2
V: TRBV7-2
CDR3: CASSPLAGAADTQYF
DNA: TGTGCCAGCAGCCCCCTCGCGGGAGCGGCAGATACGCAGTATTTT

J: TRBJ2-7
size: once
length: 14
D: TRBD1
V: TRBV19
CDR3: CASSHRDRAYEQYF
DNA: TGTGCCAGTAGCCACCGGGACAGGGCATACGAGCAGTACTTC

J: TRBJ1-1
size: NA
length: 15
D: TRBD1
V: TRBV11-3
CDR3: CASSFRQGVNTEAFF
DNA: TGTGCCAGCAGCTTTCGACAGGGGGTGAACACTGAAGCTTTCTTT

J: TRBJ2-1
size: NA
length: 16
D: TRBD2
V: TRBV27
CDR3: CASSLTGLAGLIEQFF
DNA: TGTGCCAGCAGTTTAACGGGACTAGCGGGACTTATTGAGCAGTTCTTC

J: TRBJ2-1
size: NA
length: 15
D: NA
V: TRBV4-3
CDR3: CASSQDGAFRNEQFF
DNA: TGCGCCAGCAGCCAAGATGGGGCTTTTCGGAATGAGCAGTTCTTC

J: TRBJ1-5
size: once
length: 13
D: NA
V: TRBV10-3
CDR3: CAIRGANNQPQHF
DNA: TGTGCCATCCGCGGGGCTAACAATCAGCCCCAGCATTTT

J: TRBJ1-2
size: NA
length: 15
D: TRBD1
V: TRBV12-5
CDR3: CASGFPDRGDNGYTF
DNA: TGTGCTAGTGGTTTCCCGGACAGGGGTGACAACGGCTACACCTTC

J: TRBJ2-7
size: NA
length: 13
D: NA
V: TRBV9
CDR3: CASSAGDAGEQYF
DNA: TGTGCCAGCAGCGCAGGCGACGCGGGCGAGCAGTACTTC

J: TRBJ2-1
size: NA
length: 14
D: NA
V: TRBV4-3
CDR3: CASSQDQIFDEQFF
DNA: TGCGCCAGCAGCCAAGACCAGATTTTCGATGAGCAGTTCTTC

J: TRBJ1-5
size: NA
length: 16
D: TRBD1
V: TRBV27
CDR3: CASRDRAGVGNQPQHF
DNA: TGTGCCAGCAGGGACAGGGCTGGGGTGGGCAATCAGCCCCAGCATTTT

J: TRBJ2-1
size: NA
length: 16
D: TRBD2
V: TRBV27
CDR3: CASSWVSGRAYNEQFF
DNA: TGTGCCAGCAGTTGGGTTAGCGGGAGGGCTTACAATGAGCAGTTCTTC

J: TRBJ2-1
size: NA
length: 13
D: TRBD2
V: TRBV6-1
CDR3: CAIGLAGDNEQFF
DNA: TGTGCCATCGGACTAGCGGGAGACAATGAGCAGTTCTTC

J: TRBJ2-7
size: NA
length: 15
D: NA
V: TRBV30
CDR3: CAWSGSSRNPYEQYF
DNA: TGTGCCTGGAGTGGCTCGTCCAGGAACCCCTACGAGCAGTACTTC

J: TRBJ2-3
size: NA
length: 16
D: TRBD2
V: TRBV7-3
CDR3: CASSLLAGTSTDTQYF
DNA: TGTGCCAGCAGCTTACTAGCGGGTACTAGCACAGATACGCAGTATTTT

J: TRBJ1-2
size: NA
length: 14
D: NA
V: TRBV1
CDR3: CTSSKLSLGGGYTF
DNA: TGCACCAGCAGCAAACTCTCCTTGGGGGGTGGCTACACCTTC

J: TRBJ2-3
size: NA
length: 15
D: NA
V: TRBV9
CDR3: CASSVSGQRTDTQYF
DNA: TGTGCCAGCAGCGTATCAGGACAGCGCACAGATACGCAGTATTTT

J: TRBJ2-2
size: NA
length: 13
D: NA
V: TRBV28
CDR3: CAAQGPNTGELFF
DNA: TGTGCCGCACAGGGACCGAACACCGGGGAGCTGTTTTTT

J: TRBJ2-3
size: NA
length: 10
D: NA
V: TRBV29-1
CDR3: CSVGVEPQYF
DNA: TGCAGCGTAGGGGTCGAACCGCAGTATTTT

J: TRBJ2-7
size: NA
length: 13
D: TRBD1
V: TRBV19
CDR3: CASSIGQGYEQYF
DNA: TGTGCCAGTAGTATTGGACAGGGATACGAGCAGTACTTC

J: TRBJ1-2
size: NA
length: 14
D: NA
V: TRBV18
CDR3: CASSPRAAGVGYTF
DNA: TGTGCCAGCTCACCACGAGCGGCGGGGGTTGGCTACACCTTC

J: TRBJ1-5
size: NA
length: 16
D: NA
V: TRBV7-2
CDR3: CASSLVDGGRNQPQHF
DNA: TGTGCCAGCAGCTTAGTAGACGGGGGGCGCAATCAGCCCCAGCATTTT

J: TRBJ2-2
size: NA
length: 15
D: NA
V: TRBV7-2
CDR3: CASSRVSGNPGELFF
DNA: TGTGCCAGCAGCCGGGTTTCGGGTAATCCCGGGGAGCTGTTTTTT

J: TRBJ2-7
size: NA
length: 16
D: TRBD2
V: TRBV7-2
CDR3: CASTMVAGGGSYEQYF
DNA: TGTGCCAGCACGATGGTAGCGGGAGGAGGCTCCTACGAGCAGTACTTC

J: TRBJ1-1
size: NA
length: 12
D: NA
V: TRBV29-1
CDR3: CSVETDRTEAFF
DNA: TGCAGCGTTGAGACGGACAGAACTGAAGCTTTCTTT

J: TRBJ2-5
size: NA
length: 13
D: NA
V: TRBV27
CDR3: CASSLRGWETQYF
DNA: TGTGCCAGCAGTTTACGAGGGTGGGAGACCCAGTACTTC

J: TRBJ2-3
size: NA
length: 14
D: TRBD2
V: TRBV7-3
CDR3: CASSSGLAGDTQYF
DNA: TGTGCCAGCAGCTCAGGACTAGCTGGAGATACGCAGTATTTT

J: TRBJ2-2
size: NA
length: 14
D: NA
V: TRBV7-2
CDR3: CASSIYRNTGELFF
DNA: TGTGCCAGCAGCATCTATAGAAACACCGGGGAGCTGTTTTTT

J: TRBJ2-7
size: NA
length: 14
D: TRBD1
V: TRBV6-6
CDR3: CASSSGQTPYEQYF
DNA: TGTGCCAGCAGTTCGGGACAGACCCCCTACGAGCAGTACTTC

J: TRBJ2-7
size: NA
length: 12
D: TRBD2
V: TRBV30
CDR3: CALERVGGLQYF
DNA: TGTGCCTTGGAGAGGGTGGGAGGGCTCCAGTACTTC

J: TRBJ2-2
size: NA
length: 15
D: TRBD2
V: TRBV30
CDR3: CAWSVEREGTGELFF
DNA: TGTGCCTGGAGTGTTGAGCGGGAGGGCACCGGGGAGCTGTTTTTT

J: TRBJ1-4
size: NA
length: 14
D: TRBD1
V: TRBV6-1
CDR3: CASSPDRVFEKLFF
DNA: TGTGCCAGCTCGCCAGACAGGGTCTTTGAAAAACTGTTTTTT

J: TRBJ2-5
size: NA
length: 13
D: NA
V: TRBV19
CDR3: CASTEGVGETQYF
DNA: TGTGCCTCCACGGAGGGAGTAGGAGAGACCCAGTACTTC

J: TRBJ1-5
size: NA
length: 16
D: TRBD1
V: TRBV2
CDR3: CASSEANTGGGGPQHF
DNA: TGTGCCAGCAGTGAAGCTAATACAGGGGGCGGCGGGCCCCAGCATTTT

J: TRBJ2-5
size: NA
length: 15
D: NA
V: TRBV11-2
CDR3: CASSSQTEHQETQYF
DNA: TGTGCCAGCAGCTCGCAGACTGAACATCAAGAGACCCAGTACTTC

J: TRBJ1-1
size: NA
length: 14
D: NA
V: TRBV5-1
CDR3: CASSLSEGNTEAFF
DNA: TGCGCCAGCAGCTTGTCGGAGGGGAACACTGAAGCTTTCTTT